These 8 T cell receptor beta chains were all obtained from the same sample, sequenced in a study of shared clonotypes between healthy human individuals. TCRdb's table, derived via immunoSEQ multiplex PCR, lists solely in-frame clones and lacks some. This table has a few million clones, 90% to 95% appearing once. Sequences were obtained from naive CD4+ T cells sorted from blood. Described subset: CD45RA+ positively selected. The source is a young man in good health.

The chain carries TRBV10-3 and TRBJ1-1; the D gene is possibly TRBD1 (5 bases). Germline assignment: CDR1 ENHRY and CDR2 SYGVKD. The CDR3 covers 15 residues. V lost 6 bases and J 2 bases, leaving 16 bases between the germline ends. The CDR3 here is CAIRTTGEANTEAFF. DNA of the CDR3: TGTGCCATCAGAACTACAGGCGAGGCAAACACTGAAGCTTTCTTT.

This chain uses TRBV2 with TRBJ2-1; D tentatively reads TRBD1 or TRBD2 (5 bases each). CDR1 and CDR2 (germline): SNHLY, FYNNEI. The V end was cut by 4 bases, the J end by 2 bases, with 9 bases between. This CDR3 has 14 amino acids. CDR3 nucleotide sequence: TGTGCCAGCAGTGCACGGGGCACCTACAATGAGCAGTTCTTC. Encoded protein: CASSARGTYNEQFF.

This rearrangement joins TRBV5-1 to TRBJ2-1, with 8 bases aligning to TRBD2. The germline gives CDR1 SGHRS, CDR2 YFSETQ. Trimming removed 0 bases from V and 6 bases from J; junction bases left unmatched: 5. The length of the CDR3 is 15 residues. CDR3 protein: CASSLGAGEGNEQFF. In DNA form, the CDR3 reads TGCGCCAGCAGCTTGGGAGCGGGAGAGGGCAATGAGCAGTTCTTC.

This rearrangement joins TRBV30 to TRBJ1-4; D is unclear. The CDR3 spans 15 residues. Per the germline V gene, CDR1 is GTSNPN and CDR2 is SVGIG (reference sequence). Trimming removed 1 base from V and 2 bases from J, with 11 bases in between. CDR3 DNA sequence: TGTGCCTGGAGTGCCCAAGCGGGTACTAATGAAAAACTGTTTTTT. This gives the protein CAWSAQAGTNEKLFF.

The chain joins TRBV4-3 to TRBJ2-3, with 11 bases identical to TRBD2. CDR1 and CDR2 from the germline V gene are LGHNA and YSLEER. The CDR3 contains 16 residues. The junction had 7 bases not matched to a gene; V was cut back by 3 bases and J by 5 bases. This CDR3 is CASSQGLAALGDTQYF. The DNA of the CDR3 is TGCGCCAGCAGCCAGGGACTAGCGGCGTTGGGAGATACGCAGTATTTT.

J is TRBJ2-7 and V is TRBV5-5, with D perhaps given as TRBD1 or TRBD2 (5 bases each). The ends were cut back, 5 bases at V and 3 bases at J, with 15 bases in the middle. The CDR3 contains 14 residues. Germline V gene data show CDR1 as SGHKS and CDR2 as YYEKEE (reference sequence). CDR3 in amino acids: CASSRGPTNYEQYF. The DNA of the CDR3 is TGTGCCAGCAGTCGGGGACCGACCAACTACGAGCAGTACTTC.

The rearrangement links TRBV6-6 to TRBJ2-3; D is uncertain. The germline gives CDR1 MNHNY, CDR2 SVGAGI (reference sequence). This CDR3 is 13 amino acids long. Trimming left V 11 bases short and J 1 base short, with 13 bases between. In nucleotides, the CDR3 is TGTGCCGCCAAAAGGGTGGGCACAGATACGCAGTATTTT. It yields the protein CAAKRVGTDTQYF.

The chain links TRBV7-2 to TRBJ2-7, with 14 bases aligning to TRBD2. V lost 2 bases and J lost 1; bases outside the gene matches: 7. This CDR3 has 18 amino acids. The germline V gene has CDR1 SGHTA and CDR2 FQGNSA. This CDR3 is CASSLPGLAGVRSYEQYF. CDR3 in DNA: TGTGCCAGCAGCTTACCGGGACTAGCGGGAGTACGTTCCTACGAGCAGTACTTC.